These 16 T cell receptor beta chains were all obtained from the same sample, sequenced in a study of spatial heterogeneity in lung cancer. Study-level points and caveats: Intratumoral expanded alpha and beta TCR counts were found to track tumor mutation counts.

Their antigens remain unidentified. Time point: sample taken at primary tumor resection. From the 5' RACE reads, TCRdb called clonotypes with MiXCR, one entry per CDR3 protein. This repertoire shows 7,300 or so distinct CDR3 sequences, roughly a tenth found once; its top ten account for under 10%. The sequences come from lung tumor tissue, collected at surgery. Source of these receptors: a male donor with early-stage non-small cell lung cancer.

By frequency in the sample, this clonotype is medium-sized. This chain joins TRBV5-4 and TRBJ2-1, with 9 bases identical to TRBD1. With V trimmed by 6 bases and J by 9 bases, 10 bases remained unmatched. Germline V gene data show CDR1 as SGHNT and CDR2 as YYREEE (reference sequence). The CDR3 runs 14 residues. DNA for the CDR3: TGTGCCAGCAACGAATTACAGGGGGCTGGTGAGCAGTTCTTC. This translates into CASNELQGAGEQFF.

By sample fraction, this clonotype is medium-sized. The rearrangement uses TRBV20-1 and TRBJ2-3, with a tentative D call TRBD2 (5 bases). Between the trimmed V and J ends, which lost 6 bases and 2 bases, there was a span of 9 bases. The CDR3 consists of 12 residues. Looked up from germline, CDR1 is DFQATT and CDR2 is SNEGSKA (reference sequence). CDR3 residues: CSAHGDTDTQYF. The CDR3 region has the DNA TGCAGTGCGCACGGGGACACAGATACGCAGTATTTT.

This clonotype rates as medium-sized. The chain employs TRBV6-5 and TRBJ1-6; D gene unclear. Germline V gene sequence: CDR1 MNHEY, CDR2 SVGAGI. This CDR3 contains 14 residues. Deletions cut 6 bases from V and 6 bases from J, with 12 bases between. The DNA of the CDR3 is TGTGCCAGCAGCCTGGACGGAATTAATTCACCCCTCCACTTT. This translates into CASSLDGINSPLHF.

As regards this clonotype: Possible read error: a much larger clone is one base away. V gene TRBV7-9 combines with J gene TRBJ1-5; 9 nucleotides align to TRBD1. Trimming cost V 5 bases and J 6 bases; bases outside gene matches: 5. Germline CDR1 reads SEHNR; CDR2 reads FQNEAQ (reference sequence). There are 14 residues in the CDR3. Written as DNA, the CDR3 is TGTGCCAGCAGCCGGACAGGGGATTCTCAGCCCCAGCATTTT. This codes for CASSRTGDSQPQHF.

This clonotype is medium-sized (0.01 to 0.1%) within its sample. The V gene is TRBV3-1, the J gene TRBJ1-5; D unresolved. Germline-derived CDR1 and CDR2 are LGHDT and YNNKEL (reference sequence). The V end was cut by 1 base, the J end by 7 bases, with 14 bases between. The length of the CDR3 is 15 residues. The CDR3 sequence: CASSQGPGPAQPQHF. The CDR3 DNA reads as TGTGCCAGCAGCCAAGGTCCGGGCCCCGCCCAGCCCCAGCATTTT.

This clonotype is judged medium-sized. The CDR3 sequence: CAWRGQGNSPLHF. CDR3 sequence (DNA): TGTGCCTGGAGGGGACAGGGTAATTCACCCCTCCACTTT. The chain uses TRBV30 and TRBJ1-6; TRBD1 matches 9 bases. Germline V CDR1 and CDR2: GTSNPN, SVGIG (reference sequence). This CDR3 region has 13 residues. The trim removed 3 bases at V and 6 bases at J, leaving 0 bases unmatched.

This clonotype came up a few times. This chain uses TRBV6-2 or TRBV6-3 with TRBJ1-2; TRBD1 might be the D (6 bases). Trimming took 6 bases from V and 0 from J, leaving 20 bases between them. The CDR3 runs 17 residues. The germline CDR1 and CDR2 sequences are MNHEY and SVGEGT. The CDR3 spells CASRTTTGQRANYGYTF. The CDR3 region has the DNA TGTGCCAGCAGAACTACTACTGGACAGAGAGCTAACTATGGCTACACCTTC.

This clonotype is medium-sized in the sample. The chain combines TRBV5-4 with TRBJ2-3, with D unclear. The CDR3 sequence is 14 residues long. V gave up 5 bases and J gave up 1 base, with 11 bases separating them. Per germline, CDR1 SGHNT and CDR2 YYREEE (reference sequence). CDR3 sequence: CASRVTWGTDTQYF. In DNA, the CDR3 is TGTGCCAGCAGGGTGACGTGGGGCACAGATACGCAGTATTTT.

This sequence joins TRBV2 and TRBJ2-3; 11 nucleotides align to TRBD2. In germline, CDR1 is SNHLY, CDR2 FYNNEI. The V segment lost 6 bases and the J segment 2 bases; nucleotides outside the gene matches: 4. The CDR3 is 15 residues long. The CDR3 region has the DNA TGTGCCAGCAGCGGACTAGCGGGTTTCACAGATACGCAGTATTTT. This gives the protein CASSGLAGFTDTQYF.

The table lists this clonotype with many counts. This rearrangement joins TRBV25-1 to TRBJ2-2; the D is unclear. V was trimmed by 4 bases and J by 0 bases, leaving 9 bases between them. The CDR3 length is 15 residues. Germline CDR1 MGHDK, CDR2 SYGVNS. The CDR3 sequence is CASSGRLTNTGELFF. Here the CDR3 DNA reads TGTGCCAGCAGTGGGAGATTAACGAACACCGGGGAGCTGTTTTTT.

This clonotype is medium-sized by share. CDR3 nucleotide sequence: TGTGCCAGCAGCCCCCGACTGTTAGCGGGGGGTGAGCAGTTCTTC. This codes for CASSPRLLAGGEQFF. The V call is TRBV9, the J call TRBJ2-1; 10 nucleotides match TRBD2. V gave up 4 bases and J gave up 9 bases; unmatched junction bases: 10. The CDR3 contains 15 residues. Germline CDR1 is SGDLS and CDR2 is YYNGEE.

The CDR3 nucleotides are TGCAGCGTTGAAGGCAAGGGACAGGGCCCAGATACGCAGTATTTT. It yields the protein CSVEGKGQGPDTQYF. The V gene is TRBV29-1, the J gene TRBJ2-3, with 9 bases lining up with TRBD1. Looked up from germline, CDR1 is SQVTM and CDR2 is ANQGSEA. The CDR3 spans 15 residues. The V gene end was trimmed by 1 base and the J gene end by 4 bases; junction bases not matched to a gene: 6.

This clonotype is termed medium-sized. The J gene is TRBJ2-3, the V gene TRBV5-1, with 9 bases aligning to TRBD2. This CDR3 comprises 16 residues. The V segment lost 0 bases and the J segment 1 base; nucleotides outside the gene matches: 3. The V gene's germline CDR1 is SGHRS and CDR2 YFSETQ. The CDR3 sequence is CASSLVSSGGTDTQYF. CDR3 DNA: TGCGCCAGCAGCTTGGTGTCTAGCGGGGGCACAGATACGCAGTATTTT.

By frequency in the sample, this clonotype is medium-sized. The V gene is TRBV6-5, the J gene TRBJ2-3; the match to TRBD1 covers 7 bases. V trimming: 7 bases; J trimming: 0 bases; junction bases outside the gene matches: 4. This CDR3 has 14 residues. Germline CDR1 and CDR2: MNHEY and SVGAGI. The CDR3 protein is CASTKDRSTDTQYF. The CDR3 DNA is TGTGCCAGCACAAAGGACAGGAGCACAGATACGCAGTATTTT.

Of note for this clonotype: Since a much larger clone is just one base distant, this may be a read error. CDR3 sequence (DNA): TGCGGTGCTAAATCACTTGAGGTATATGGCTACACCTTC. Its protein is CGAKSLEVYGYTF. The chain recombines TRBV20-1 with TRBJ1-2; D uncertain. The CDR3 totals 13 residues. Germline CDR1 and CDR2: DFQATT and SNEGSKA (reference sequence).

This clonotype was seen many times. The chain links TRBV5-1 to TRBJ2-5, with a tentative D call TRBD1 (6 bases). Germline V CDR1 and CDR2: SGHRS, YFSETQ. The CDR3 loop spans 13 amino acids. V lost 7 bases, J lost 7 bases, and 17 bases lay in between. The CDR3 DNA sequence: TGCGCCAGCGGATTTCTTGGACAGCGGACCCAGTACTTC. Protein sequence: CASGFLGQRTQYF.